This T cell receptor beta chain came from a study of blood T cell repertoires in COVID-19. Sequencing was performed with immunoSEQ multiplex PCR; in TCRdb, only in-frame clones are kept and a portion is missing. The repertoire holds around 200,000 clones, with 88% as singletons. Germline CDR1 and CDR2: SGHAT and FQDESV (reference sequence). The CDR3 runs to 17 residues. V was pared by 0 bases and J by 5 bases, with 17 bases between. The receptor comes from a man aged 25 to 40 with acute or convalescent COVID-19. Sequenced material: peripheral blood. The chain uses TRBV11-1 and TRBJ2-4; D is possibly TRBD1 (6 bases). The CDR3 spells CASSLAAGTRLENIQYF. The CDR3 nucleotides read TGTGCCAGCAGCTTAGCAGCCGGGACAAGATTGGAAAACATTCAGTACTTC.